Each of the 9 T cell receptor beta chains below was sequenced from the same sample in a study of blood T cell repertoires in COVID-19. Using immunoSEQ multiplex PCR, the repertoire was profiled, and TCRdb retains in-frame clones only, with some absent. Of about 190,000 clones in the sample, more than 85% are singletons; the top ten hold 1.1%. The sample was peripheral blood. These receptors were taken from a man aged 25 to 40 with acute or convalescent COVID-19.

V gene TRBV10-2 combines with J gene TRBJ2-7, with a weak D call TRBD1 (6 bases). V lost 7 bases and J lost 2, with 15 bases in between. Germline lookup yields CDR1 WSHSY and CDR2 SAAADI. This CDR3 is 14 amino acids long. This CDR3 reads CASTRTDPTYEQYF. The CDR3 nucleotides read TGCGCCAGCACTAGGACAGACCCTACCTACGAGCAGTACTTC.

The chain links TRBV18 to TRBJ2-7, with D possibly being TRBD2 (5 bases). Trimming removed 3 bases at V and 6 bases at J, with 9 bases between. The germline CDR1 and CDR2 sequences are KGHSH and LQKENI. The CDR3 length is 12 residues. This chain's CDR3 is CASSPARGEQYF. In nucleotides, the CDR3 is TGTGCCAGCTCACCCGCCCGGGGCGAGCAGTACTTC.

This clone showed up just once. J is TRBJ2-3 and V is TRBV27; 9 positions agree with TRBD2. Unmatched junction bases numbered 3, after V lost 6 bases and J lost 2 bases. This CDR3 is built from 14 residues. Germline CDR1 and CDR2: MNHEY and SMNVEV (reference sequence). CDR3 nucleotides: TGTGCCAGCAGCCTAGCGGGGCTCACAGATACGCAGTATTTT. It yields the protein CASSLAGLTDTQYF.

The chain uses TRBV27 and TRBJ2-7; 10 bases map to TRBD2. CDR1 and CDR2 from the germline V gene are MNHEY and SMNVEV (reference sequence). The CDR3 is made up of 13 amino acids. Germline trimming cut 6 bases from V and 4 bases from J; bases unmatched to any gene: 3. The CDR3 is CASSEREGYEQYF. CDR3 DNA sequence: TGTGCCAGCAGCGAGCGGGAGGGGTACGAGCAGTACTTC.

Only one count was recorded for this clone. This chain connects TRBV3-1 (or the pseudogene TRBV3-2) to TRBJ1-2; D gene unclear. Trimming removed 4 bases from V and 0 bases from J, with 6 bases in between. The germline gives CDR1 LGHDT, CDR2 YNNKEL (reference sequence). The CDR3 is 13 residues long. This CDR3 is CASSPIANYGYTF. CDR3 sequence (DNA): TGTGCCAGCAGCCCAATTGCTAACTATGGCTACACCTTC.

The chain recombines TRBV19 with TRBJ1-3, with D unresolved. The germline CDR1 and CDR2 sequences are LNHDA and SQIVND (reference sequence). The CDR3 covers 15 residues. The ends were cut back, 6 bases at V and 2 bases at J, with 14 bases in the middle. The CDR3 loop is CASRRVAEAGNTIYF. The CDR3 DNA follows: TGTGCCAGTAGGAGGGTGGCAGAGGCTGGAAACACCATATATTTT.

The chain joins TRBV4-1 to TRBJ1-3, with 10 bases lining up with TRBD1. The CDR3 runs to 18 residues. The germline V gene has CDR1 MGHRA and CDR2 YSYEKL. V shed 0 bases, J shed 2 bases, and the junction held 7 bases outside the gene matches. CDR3 loop: CASSQETWTGGPGNTIYF. CDR3 coding DNA: TGCGCCAGCAGCCAAGAGACGTGGACAGGGGGACCTGGAAACACCATATATTTT.

The gene calls are TRBV5-1 and TRBJ2-7; TRBD2 matches 8 bases. This CDR3 spans 17 amino acids. J was trimmed by 0 bases and V by 0 bases; bases with no gene match: 8. CDR1 and CDR2 (germline): SGHRS, YFSETQ. The DNA for the CDR3 is TGCGCCAGCAGCTTGGCCGTGCGGGGGGCGAACTCCTACGAGCAGTACTTC. It is translated as CASSLAVRGANSYEQYF.

J is TRBJ2-5 and V is TRBV4-1; 9 nucleotides line up with TRBD1. The trim removed 0 bases at V and 4 bases at J, leaving 3 bases unmatched. Germline V lookup: CDR1 MGHRA, CDR2 YSYEKL. The CDR3 extends over 15 amino acids. The DNA for the CDR3 is TGCGCCAGCAGCCAAGACGGGACAGGGCGAGAGACCCAGTACTTC. Its protein product is CASSQDGTGRETQYF.